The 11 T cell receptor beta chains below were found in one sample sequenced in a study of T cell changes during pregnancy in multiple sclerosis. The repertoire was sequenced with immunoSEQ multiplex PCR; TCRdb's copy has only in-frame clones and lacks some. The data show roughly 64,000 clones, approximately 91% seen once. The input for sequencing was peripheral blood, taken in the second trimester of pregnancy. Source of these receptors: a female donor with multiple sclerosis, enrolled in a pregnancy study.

Here the CDR3 DNA reads TGTGCCAGCAGCTTAGCCCCCCGGGACAGCCCGCGGTACTTC. Protein product: CASSLAPRDSPRYF. This chain joins TRBV7-9 and TRBJ2-5, with TRBD1 matching over 7 bases. Germline CDR1 is SEHNR and CDR2 is FQNEAQ (reference sequence). The CDR3 covers 14 residues. Trimming took 0 bases from V and 13 from J; bases not matched to a gene: 11.

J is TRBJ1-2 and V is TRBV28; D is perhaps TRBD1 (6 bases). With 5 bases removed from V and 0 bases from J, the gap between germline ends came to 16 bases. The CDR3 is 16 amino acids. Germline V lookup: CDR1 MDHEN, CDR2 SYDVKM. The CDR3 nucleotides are TGTGCCAGCAGTCTCCACCAGACAGGAGCTAACTATGGCTACACCTTC. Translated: CASSLHQTGANYGYTF.

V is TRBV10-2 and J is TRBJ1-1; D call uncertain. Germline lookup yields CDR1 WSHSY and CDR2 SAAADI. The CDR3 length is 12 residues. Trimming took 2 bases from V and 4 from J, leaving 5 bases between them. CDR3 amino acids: CASSEEGTEAFF. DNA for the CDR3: TGCGCCAGCAGTGAGGAGGGCACTGAAGCTTTCTTT.

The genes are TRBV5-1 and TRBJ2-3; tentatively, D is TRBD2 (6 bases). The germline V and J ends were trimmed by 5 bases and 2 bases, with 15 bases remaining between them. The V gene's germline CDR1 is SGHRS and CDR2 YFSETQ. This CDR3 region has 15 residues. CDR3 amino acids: CASSPRTGDTDTQYF. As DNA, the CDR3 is TGCGCCAGCAGTCCCCGAACGGGGGACACAGATACGCAGTATTTT.

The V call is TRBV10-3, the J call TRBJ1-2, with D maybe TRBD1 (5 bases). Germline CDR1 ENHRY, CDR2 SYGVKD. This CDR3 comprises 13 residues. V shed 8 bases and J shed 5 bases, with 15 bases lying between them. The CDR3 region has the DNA TGTGCCATCCGGACACCACTGATATATGGCTACACCTTC. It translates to CAIRTPLIYGYTF.

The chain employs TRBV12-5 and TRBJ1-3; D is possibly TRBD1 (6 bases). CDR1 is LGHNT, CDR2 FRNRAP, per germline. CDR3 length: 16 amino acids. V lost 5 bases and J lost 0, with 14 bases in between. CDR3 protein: CASGVSRGNSGNTIYF. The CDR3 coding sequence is TGTGCTAGTGGTGTCTCCAGGGGCAACTCTGGAAACACCATATATTTT. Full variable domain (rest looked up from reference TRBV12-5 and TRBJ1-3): DARVTQTPRHKVTEMGQEVTMRCQPILGHNTVFWYRQTMMQGLELLAYFRNRAPLDDSGMPKDRFSAEMPDATLATLKIQPSEPRDSAVYFCASGVSRGNSGNTIYFGEGSWLTVV.

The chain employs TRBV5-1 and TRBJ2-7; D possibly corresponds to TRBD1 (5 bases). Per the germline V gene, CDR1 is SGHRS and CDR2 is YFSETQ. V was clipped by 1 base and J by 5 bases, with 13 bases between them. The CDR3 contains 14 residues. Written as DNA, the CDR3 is TGCGCCAGCAGCTTGATTGGGGCCTACGACGAGCAGTACTTC. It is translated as CASSLIGAYDEQYF. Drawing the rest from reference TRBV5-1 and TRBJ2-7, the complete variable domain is KAGVTQTPRYLIKTRGQQVTLSCSPISGHRSVSWYQQTPGQGLQFLFEYFSETQRNKGNFPGRFSGRQFSNSRSEMNVSTLELGDSALYLCASSLIGAYDEQYFGPGTRLTVT.

The DNA for the CDR3 is TGTGCCATCAGCCCCGACAGGACTAACTATGGCTACACCTTC. Translation gives CAISPDRTNYGYTF. The V gene is TRBV10-3, the J gene TRBJ1-2; D is possibly TRBD1 (6 bases). Germline V lookup: CDR1 ENHRY, CDR2 SYGVKD. The CDR3 loop spans 14 amino acids. Trimming left V 6 bases short and J 0 bases short, with 11 bases between.

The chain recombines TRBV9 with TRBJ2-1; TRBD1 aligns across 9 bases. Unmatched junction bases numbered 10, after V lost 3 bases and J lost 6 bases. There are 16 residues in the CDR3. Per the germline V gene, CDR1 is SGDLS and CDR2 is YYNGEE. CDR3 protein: CASSAGGTGTVNEQFF. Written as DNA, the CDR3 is TGTGCCAGCAGCGCCGGAGGGACAGGGACGGTCAATGAGCAGTTCTTC. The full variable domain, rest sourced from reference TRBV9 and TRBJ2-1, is DSGVTQTPKHLITATGQRVTLRCSPRSGDLSVYWYQQSLDQGLQFLIQYYNGEERAKGNILERFSAQQFPDLHSELNLSSLELGDSALYFCASSAGGTGTVNEQFFGPGTRLTVL.

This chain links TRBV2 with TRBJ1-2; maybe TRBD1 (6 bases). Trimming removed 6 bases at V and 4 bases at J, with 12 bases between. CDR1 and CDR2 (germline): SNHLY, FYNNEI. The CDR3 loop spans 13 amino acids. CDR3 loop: CASSFGQSYGYTF. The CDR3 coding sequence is TGTGCCAGCAGCTTCGGACAGAGCTATGGCTACACCTTC.

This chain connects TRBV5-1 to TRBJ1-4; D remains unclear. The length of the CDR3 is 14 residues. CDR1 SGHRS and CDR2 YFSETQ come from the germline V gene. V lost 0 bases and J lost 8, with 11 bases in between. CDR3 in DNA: TGCGCCAGCAGCTTGGCAGGTTTCCGGGAAAAACTGTTTTTT. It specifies CASSLAGFREKLFF. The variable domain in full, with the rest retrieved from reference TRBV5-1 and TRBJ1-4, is KAGVTQTPRYLIKTRGQQVTLSCSPISGHRSVSWYQQTPGQGLQFLFEYFSETQRNKGNFPGRFSGRQFSNSRSEMNVSTLELGDSALYLCASSLAGFREKLFFGSGTQLSVL.